The source of this T cell receptor beta chain is a study of T cells in Graves' hyperthyroidism and ophthalmopathy. Study in general: The authors collected peripheral blood at initial diagnosis, before any treatment.

It was RNA transcripts that yielded the amplified TCR beta CDR3 regions. Researchers ran a first-round RT-PCR on the TCR CDR3 using the HTBI primer set. TCRdb re-derived calls from the multiplex PCR reads in MiXCR, one entry per CDR3 protein. The sample yields 250,000 to 300,000 distinct CDR3 sequences, about 14% seen once. The hyperthyroidism patients had all been newly diagnosed, and their disease duration was under 2 months. Their ages ranged from 18 to 65 years. Study-wide results and caveats: The model foresaw ophthalmopathy a median 6.5 months prior to onset.

This clonotype appeared many times. The antigen remains unidentified. V was clipped by 4 bases and J by 3 bases, with 4 bases between them. This CDR3 comprises 11 residues. Per the germline V gene, CDR1 is MNHEY and CDR2 is SVGEGT. The TCR comes from a woman aged 40 to 50 with Graves' hyperthyroidism that later progressed to Graves' ophthalmopathy. The specimen was blood. This chain uses TRBV6-2 or TRBV6-3 with TRBJ2-7; D is ambiguous. This CDR3 reads CASSSNYEQYF. CDR3 in DNA: TGTGCCAGCAGTTCTAACTACGAGCAGTACTTC.